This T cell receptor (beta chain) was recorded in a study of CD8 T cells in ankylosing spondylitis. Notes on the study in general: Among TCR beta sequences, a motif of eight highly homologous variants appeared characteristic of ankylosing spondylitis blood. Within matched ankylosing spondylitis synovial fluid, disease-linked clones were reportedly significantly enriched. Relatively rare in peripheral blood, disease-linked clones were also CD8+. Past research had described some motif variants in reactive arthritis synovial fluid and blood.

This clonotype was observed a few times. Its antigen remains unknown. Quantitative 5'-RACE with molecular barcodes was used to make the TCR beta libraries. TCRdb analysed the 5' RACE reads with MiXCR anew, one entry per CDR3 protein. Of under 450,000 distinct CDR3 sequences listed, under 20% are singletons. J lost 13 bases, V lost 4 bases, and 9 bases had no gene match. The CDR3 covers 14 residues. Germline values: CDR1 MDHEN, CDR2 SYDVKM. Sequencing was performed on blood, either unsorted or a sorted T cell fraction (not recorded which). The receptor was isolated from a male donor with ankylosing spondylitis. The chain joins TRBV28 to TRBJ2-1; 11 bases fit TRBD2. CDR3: CASSSASGRWGQFF. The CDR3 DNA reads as TGTGCCAGCAGTTCGGCTAGCGGGAGGTGGGGACAGTTCTTC.